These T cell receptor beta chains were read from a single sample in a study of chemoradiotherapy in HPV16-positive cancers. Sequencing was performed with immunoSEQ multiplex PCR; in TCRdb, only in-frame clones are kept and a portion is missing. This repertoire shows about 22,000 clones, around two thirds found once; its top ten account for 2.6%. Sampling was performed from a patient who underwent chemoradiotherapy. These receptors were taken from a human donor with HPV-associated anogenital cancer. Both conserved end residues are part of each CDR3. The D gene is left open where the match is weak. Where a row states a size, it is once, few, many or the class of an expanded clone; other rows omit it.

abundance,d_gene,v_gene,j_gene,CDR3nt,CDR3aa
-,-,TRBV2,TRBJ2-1,TGTGCCAGCAGTGGCCAGGGGAGCTCCTACAATGAGCAGTTCTTC,CASSGQGSSYNEQFF
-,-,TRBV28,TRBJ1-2,TGTGCCAGCAGCCAAGGACAGCGAAACTATGGCTACACCTTC,CASSQGQRNYGYTF
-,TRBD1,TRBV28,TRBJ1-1,TGTGCCAGTCTGGGGGGTTGGGACAGGGGACTTGAAGCTTTCTTT,CASLGGWDRGLEAFF
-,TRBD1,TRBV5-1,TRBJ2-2,TGCGCCAGCAGCGCACAGGGGGGATTAAAACCCGGGGAGCTGTTTTTT,CASSAQGGLKPGELFF
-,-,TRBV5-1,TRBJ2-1,TGCGCCAGCAGCTTGGACAGGCCCAATGAGCAGTTCTTC,CASSLDRPNEQFF
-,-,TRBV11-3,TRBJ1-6,TGTGCCAGCAGCTTCGAGACCTACGGGACACCTTCACCCCTCCACTTT,CASSFETYGTPSPLHF
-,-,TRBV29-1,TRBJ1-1,TGCAGCGTTATGGCGGCGAGGGTGAACACTGAAGCTTTCTTT,CSVMAARVNTEAFF
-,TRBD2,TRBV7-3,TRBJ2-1,TGTGCCAGCAGCCCGCTAGCGGGAGGGCTTAGGAATGAGCAGTTCTTC,CASSPLAGGLRNEQFF
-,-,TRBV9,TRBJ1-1,TGTGCCAGCGGGTCGGGGACTGAAGCTTTCTTT,CASGSGTEAFF
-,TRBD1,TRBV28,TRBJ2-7,TGTGCCAGCAGTTTGAGTGACAGGGGCTCTGACGAGCAGTACTTC,CASSLSDRGSDEQYF
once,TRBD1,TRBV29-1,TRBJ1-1,TGCAGCGTTGAAGAGAGGGACAGGGGGCATACTGAAGCTTTCTTT,CSVEERDRGHTEAFF
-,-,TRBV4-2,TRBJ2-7,TGTGCCAGCAGCCAAGATTATAATTCCTACGAGCAGTACTTC,CASSQDYNSYEQYF
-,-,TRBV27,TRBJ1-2,TGTGCCAGCAGTTTAGGACGGTCAATTTTAAACTATGGCTACACCTTC,CASSLGRSILNYGYTF
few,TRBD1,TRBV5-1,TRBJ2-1,TGCGCCAGCAGGACATCCGGGACAGGGGCGAATGAGCAGTTCTTC,CASRTSGTGANEQFF